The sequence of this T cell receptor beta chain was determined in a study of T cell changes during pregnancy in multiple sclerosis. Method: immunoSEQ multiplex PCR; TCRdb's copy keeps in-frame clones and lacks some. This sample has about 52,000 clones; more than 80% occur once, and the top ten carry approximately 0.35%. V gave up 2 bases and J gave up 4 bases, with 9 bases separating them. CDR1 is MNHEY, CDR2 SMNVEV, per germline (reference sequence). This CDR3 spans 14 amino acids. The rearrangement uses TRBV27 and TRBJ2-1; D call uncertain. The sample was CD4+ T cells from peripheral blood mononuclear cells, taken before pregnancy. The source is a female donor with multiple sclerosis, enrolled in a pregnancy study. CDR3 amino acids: CASSLVAHYNEQFF. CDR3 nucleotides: TGTGCCAGCAGTTTAGTCGCGCATTACAATGAGCAGTTCTTC.